One sample yielded the 4 T cell receptor beta chains listed below, sequenced in a study of monozygotic twins with cystic fibrosis. The method was immunoSEQ multiplex PCR; TCRdb's version includes in-frame clones alone and lacks a portion of them. This sample has 30,000 to 45,000 clones, with over 70% found just once. The material sequenced was blood. The origin of the receptors is a girl aged 2-10 years with cystic fibrosis.

The chain uses TRBV6-5 and TRBJ2-7; 7 bases are a match to TRBD2. J lost 4 bases, V lost 6 bases, and 9 bases had no gene match. The germline CDR1 and CDR2 sequences are MNHEY and SVGAGI. CDR3 length: 14 residues. The CDR3 is CASSEMDGGYEQYF. DNA for the CDR3: TGTGCCAGCAGCGAAATGGACGGGGGGTACGAGCAGTACTTC.

The chain links TRBV5-6 to TRBJ2-5; D gene ambiguous. CDR1 and CDR2 from the germline V gene are SGHDT and YYEEEE. The CDR3 covers 14 residues. V was clipped by 1 base and J by 5 bases, with 12 bases between them. The CDR3 DNA sequence: TGTGCCAGCAGCTTGACTGGACGCTCGGAGACCCAGTACTTC. Its translation is CASSLTGRSETQYF.

Remarks on this clone: No DNA is shown, since the ends of the CDR3 on it are uncertain; the CDR3 is the one TCRdb lists. The J gene is TRBJ1-1, the V gene TRBV30. Germline V lookup: CDR1 GTSNPN, CDR2 SVGIG (reference sequence). The CDR3 is 11 residues long, ends included. The CDR3 sequence: CAWGLGSLPFF.

There are a few counts of this clone. This chain joins TRBV5-1 and TRBJ1-1, with no clear D. CDR1 and CDR2 from the germline V gene are SGHRS and YFSETQ. Trimming removed 0 bases from V and 0 bases from J, with 6 bases in between. The CDR3 spans 14 residues. DNA of the CDR3: TGCGCCAGCAGCTTGGAAGGAATGAACACTGAAGCTTTCTTT. Its protein is CASSLEGMNTEAFF. Full variable domain (missing parts from reference TRBV5-1 and TRBJ1-1): KAGVTQTPRYLIKTRGQQVTLSCSPISGHRSVSWYQQTPGQGLQFLFEYFSETQRNKGNFPGRFSGRQFSNSRSEMNVSTLELGDSALYLCASSLEGMNTEAFFGQGTRLTVV.